The following is a T cell receptor beta chain sequence with its context. This clone was observed a few times. What antigen it recognizes has not been identified. There are no base qualities to consult, and no much larger clone falls within one base. Measured from the cysteine to the phenylalanine, the CDR3 is 14 residues long. Only the CDR3 portion is preserved as DNA: 42 bases, with reading frame beginning at the first base. Trimmed from V: 5 bases; trimmed from J: 7 bases; junction bases lacking a gene match: 4. As encoded in the germline V gene, CDR1 is MDHEN while CDR2 is SYDVKM. This entry belongs to a study of beta chain features in type 1 diabetes listed by TCRdb under 2018. Regarding the complete study: Mean age, gender distribution, total cell number and subset yield did not differ between patients and healthy donors. Across all samples, fewer than 130 million sorted cells were examined, and cell number per subset correlated strongly with RNA yield. In the study, recently diagnosed type 1 diabetes patients and matched healthy donors were compared on the TCRB repertoires of their sorted circulating CD4+ T cell subsets. Regulatory and stem cell-like memory subsets were isolated from only 8 patients and roughly 8 healthy donors, whereas naive and central memory subsets came from all 30 or so donors. What the research found in general, with its limitations: At VDJ recombination sites, patients with type 1 diabetes made fewer insertions and deleted more nucleotides, a pattern implying thymic rearrangement abnormalities. Sequencing cDNA rather than genomic DNA could over-represent highly expressing activated cells, although activation and CD3 levels did not differ between groups. Naive, central memory and regulatory TCRB repertoires appeared to be more similar among patients than among healthy donors. Shorter templates might have been favored by PCR, but patient and control samples were amplified and corrected together, so both groups would have been affected equally by any skew. Because small numbers of individuals were included in the HLA sub-analyses, any influence of HLA type on TCRB rearrangement was left unresolved. In all four CD4+ subsets, TCRB CDR3 length was moderately but significantly shorter in type 1 diabetes patients.

All of the isolated RNA was reverse transcribed with the High Capacity cDNA Reverse Transcription Kit, so expressed TCRB transcripts were sequenced. Deep immunoSEQ sequencing was applied to naive, central memory and regulatory T cell samples, giving an average of about 3.8 million total reads per sample. Sorted cells were lysed in RLT buffer, and RNA was extracted using DNase-treated RNeasy Micro or Mini kits according to cell number. To prevent cross-contamination, each cell subset was processed individually, whereas patient and healthy donor samples were processed jointly. Using the immunoSEQ multiplex PCR, TCRB sequences were amplified from cDNA into 87-bp fragments spanning the CDR3 region. Sequencing of the amplicons was performed on the Illumina HiSeq platform. As for how the authors treated the data: PCR bias was computationally corrected using synthetic template baselines, reads within Hamming distance 2 were collapsed, and singletons that could not be merged were discarded. Reads were aligned against IMGT so that V, D and J genes, CDR3 length and insertions or deletions at six rearrangement sites could be assigned. Within each subset, clonotype counts were normalized to sorted cell number, and only after that were true diversity and Gini coefficients computed with the tcR R package. Repertoire sharing was quantified using the overlap coefficient calculated on TCRB nucleotide sequences. Out-of-frame TCRB sequences from naive cells were analyzed to stand in for the pre-selection repertoire. The source is immuneACCESS, and TCRdb retained only in-frame sequences with V and J called. Part of the clones is not carried over; for the studies checked, unresolved V genes explain less than half of this, and the remainder is unexplained. V and J calls and clone size come straight from that table; D and trimming were deduced from the DNA. The sample table records around 260,000 clones; approximately 20% of these occur just once. 0.028% of the sample rests with the top ten.

A single peripheral blood draw of about 116 mL on average was collected from each donor into heparinised tubes. A BD FACSAria II was used to sort naive, central memory, regulatory and stem cell-like memory CD4+ T cells with a panel that included CD45RO, CCR7, CD25, CD127, CD95 and CD27. A purity above 95% was achieved for all sorted populations. PBMCs were isolated right away by Lymphoprep density gradient centrifugation and were stained directly, without culture. Samples were stained and sorted in pairs, with one healthy donor and one patient per experiment, so that batch effects were minimized. This receptor was taken from a middle-aged woman with type 1 diabetes. The sample taken for sequencing was naive CD4+ T cells from blood. In light of the paper, this sample's cell subset or site label describes: true naive CD4+ T cells. Rearrangement joined TRBV28 to TRBJ1-6; 8 of the junction bases match TRBD1. The bases are TGTGCCAGCAGTCACCGGGACAGGAATTCACCCCTCCACTTT. This sequence encodes CASSHRDRNSPLHF.